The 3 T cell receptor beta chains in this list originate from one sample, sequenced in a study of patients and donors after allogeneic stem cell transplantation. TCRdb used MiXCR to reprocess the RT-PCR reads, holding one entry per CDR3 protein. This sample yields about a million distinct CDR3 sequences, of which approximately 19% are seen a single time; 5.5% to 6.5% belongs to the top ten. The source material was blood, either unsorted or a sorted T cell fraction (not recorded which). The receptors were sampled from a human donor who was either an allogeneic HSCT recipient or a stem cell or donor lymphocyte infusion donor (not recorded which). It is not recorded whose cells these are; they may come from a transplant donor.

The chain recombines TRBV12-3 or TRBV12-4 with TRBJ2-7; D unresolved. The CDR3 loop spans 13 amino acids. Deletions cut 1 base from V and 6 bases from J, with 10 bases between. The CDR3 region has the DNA TGTGCCAGCAGTTTAGTATGGGGTACCGAGCAGTACTTC. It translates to CASSLVWGTEQYF.

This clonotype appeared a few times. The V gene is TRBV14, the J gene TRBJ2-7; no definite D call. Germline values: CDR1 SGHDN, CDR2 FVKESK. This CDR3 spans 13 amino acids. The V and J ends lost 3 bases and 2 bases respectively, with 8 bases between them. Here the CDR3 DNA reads TGTGCCAGCAGCCAGGGTGTCGCCTACGAGCAGTACTTC. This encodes CASSQGVAYEQYF.

CDR3 in DNA: TGTGCCAGCAGCGCCACGGACAGGGCGACCGGGGAGCTGTTTTTT. Amino acid sequence: CASSATDRATGELFF. J is TRBJ2-2 and V is TRBV9; 8 bases map to TRBD1. Germline V gives CDR1 SGDLS, CDR2 YYNGEE. Trimming cost V 3 bases and J 5 bases; bases outside gene matches: 6. CDR3 size: 15 residues.